The subject of this entry is one TCR beta chain. Its antigen is unidentified. The data stem from a study of cytomegalovirus exposure and HLA in healthy donors. Broader study findings: Serostatus for CMV was the only available immune exposure information. Compared with the roughly 700-donor mean, an Asian-associated ancestry cluster reportedly had fewer N-insertions, according to a later analysis. Cytomegalovirus association was listed for about 160 TCR beta chains.

It was with 60 Vbeta and 13 Jbeta primers that the PCR ran. Produced via immunoSEQ multiplex PCR; TCRdb's table is partial and in-frame only. The sample lists more than 100,000 clones, about 9.1% seen once, with 6.5% to 8.5% in the top ten. The TCR was taken from a woman in her forties in good health and CMV-seropositive. The sequencing input was PBMCs.

The CDR3 sequence is CASSLEITGLEAFF. CDR3 in DNA: TGTGCCAGCAGCTTAGAGATCACAGGGCTTGAAGCTTTCTTT. The J gene is TRBJ1-1, the V gene TRBV13, with D tentatively TRBD1 (6 bases). The CDR3 runs to 14 residues. Germline CDR1 PRHDT, CDR2 FYEKMQ (reference sequence). The ends were cut back, 1 base at V and 7 bases at J, with 13 bases in the middle.